This entry features one TCR beta chain sequence. Its matching antigen is unknown. A much larger clonotype is one base distant, so this may be a read error. Other DNA sequences within the sample encode an identical CDR3. The CDR3 totals 12 residues. Germline V gene lookup returns CDR1 GTSNPN and CDR2 SVGIG (reference sequence). Each sample came from a Caucasian adult donor living in Nashville, Tennessee. For every subset, genomic DNA was evenly distributed across several immunoSEQ plates. Produced via immunoSEQ multiplex PCR; TCRdb's table is partial and in-frame only. The sample has roughly 500,000 clones; 76% are singletons. This specimen belongs to a study of shared clonotypes between healthy human individuals. Overall study findings and caveats: Clonotype sharing levels among donors were expected to vary with sequencing depth.

This chain connects TRBV30 to TRBJ1-1; 8 bases line up with TRBD1. The sequence came from a woman between 40 and 55 years old in good health. Some clones in this sample may be carry-over from other donors' samples. The sequencing sample was made of PBMCs. The CDR3 nucleotides read TGTGCCTCGGACAGGGTCCGAACTGAAGCCTTCTTT. Protein product: CASDRVRTEAFF.